These 14 T cell receptor beta chains originate from one sample sequenced in a study of T cells in localized non-small cell lung cancer. Clones were read by immunoSEQ multiplex PCR, and TCRdb kept only the in-frame ones, dropping some. The sample lists roughly 30,000 clones, more than 85% seen once, with about 28% in the top ten. The specimen was peripheral blood, collected before any cancer treatment. The receptors were gathered from a female donor older than 55 with stage I lung adenocarcinoma.

The chain uses TRBV5-5 and TRBJ1-1; possibly TRBD1 for D (6 bases). The ends were cut back, 1 base at V and 3 bases at J, with 10 bases in the middle. The CDR3 is 14 amino acids. In germline, CDR1 is SGHKS, CDR2 YYEKEE (reference sequence). The CDR3 nucleotides are TGTGCCAGCAGCTTGTACAGGGCTTACACTGAAGCTTTCTTT. This gives the protein CASSLYRAYTEAFF.

The CDR3 DNA follows: TGTGCCAGCAGTTACCAGGGACTCGTCACCGGGGAGCTGTTTTTT. Translation: CASSYQGLVTGELFF. The V call is TRBV6-5, the J call TRBJ2-2; TRBD2 is a possible D gene (6 bases). The CDR3 contains 15 residues. The ends were cut back, 2 bases at V and 4 bases at J, with 11 bases in the middle. Germline V gene lookup returns CDR1 MNHEY and CDR2 SVGAGI.

This clone was recorded only once. The chain employs TRBV9 and TRBJ1-2; D is unresolved. The germline V and J ends were trimmed by 4 bases and 2 bases, with 15 bases remaining between them. The length of the CDR3 is 15 residues. Germline assignment: CDR1 SGDLS and CDR2 YYNGEE. The CDR3 DNA reads TGTGCCAGCAGCCCAAGACCGGATGAAAACTATGGCTACACCTTC. Protein: CASSPRPDENYGYTF.

The V call is TRBV15, the J call TRBJ1-2, with D unresolved. Germline V gene data show CDR1 as LNHNV and CDR2 as YYDKDF (reference sequence). With 5 bases removed from V and 1 base from J, the gap between germline ends came to 20 bases. CDR3 length equals 17 residues. The CDR3 bases are TGTGCCACCAGCGAACTGGGCAGCCCAAGGCTTAACTATGGCTACACCTTC. It codes for CATSELGSPRLNYGYTF.

The chain employs TRBV5-1 and TRBJ2-5; 10 positions agree with TRBD2. From germline, CDR1 is SGHRS and CDR2 YFSETQ. The CDR3 totals 18 residues. V trimming: 1 base; J trimming: 5 bases; junction bases outside the gene matches: 14. The CDR3 nucleotides read TGCGCCAGCAGCTTGAGGCCCGGGGCTAGCGGGGGTTGGGAGACCCAGTACTTC. The encoded protein is CASSLRPGASGGWETQYF.

This chain links TRBV6-6 with TRBJ2-3; no clear D gene. Between the trimmed V and J ends, which lost 0 bases and 0 bases, there was a span of 7 bases. The CDR3 is made up of 15 amino acids. The V gene's germline CDR1 is MNHNY and CDR2 SVGAGI (reference sequence). The CDR3 DNA is TGTGCCAGCAGTTACTCGCTGAAGAGCACAGATACGCAGTATTTT. Amino acids: CASSYSLKSTDTQYF.

J is TRBJ2-3 and V is TRBV5-1; 11 nucleotides line up with TRBD2. CDR3 length: 16 amino acids. CDR1 and CDR2 from the germline V gene are SGHRS and YFSETQ. J was trimmed by 0 bases and V by 5 bases; bases with no gene match: 5. The CDR3 sequence is CASRSIAGGSTDTQYF. In DNA, the CDR3 is TGCGCCAGCAGATCCATAGCGGGAGGGAGCACAGATACGCAGTATTTT.

The chain joins TRBV19 to TRBJ1-1; no firm D call. The V end was cut by 3 bases, the J end by 5 bases, with 10 bases between. Germline loops: CDR1 LNHDA, CDR2 SQIVND (reference sequence). The CDR3 covers 13 residues. This chain's CDR3 is CASSIYGWTEAFF. In nucleotides, the CDR3 is TGTGCCAGTAGTATTTATGGGTGGACTGAAGCTTTCTTT.

The gene calls are TRBV25-1 and TRBJ1-4, with D possibly matching TRBD1 (6 bases). The V and J ends lost 3 bases and 4 bases respectively, with 15 bases between them. CDR1 and CDR2 (germline): MGHDK, SYGVNS. CDR3 size: 16 residues. CDR3 protein: CASSDFVQGNNEKLFF. The CDR3 DNA reads as TGTGCCAGCAGTGATTTCGTTCAGGGGAATAATGAAAAACTGTTTTTT. The full variable domain, its missing parts supplied by reference TRBV25-1 and TRBJ1-4, is EADIYQTPRYLVIGTGKKITLECSQTMGHDKMYWYQQDPGMELHLIHYSYGVNSTEKGDLSSESTVSRIRTEHFPLTLESARPSHTSQYLCASSDFVQGNNEKLFFGSGTQLSVL.

The genes are TRBV30 and TRBJ1-5; D remains unclear. This CDR3 contains 14 residues. Trimming took 2 bases from V and 6 from J, leaving 14 bases between them. Germline CDR1 GTSNPN, CDR2 SVGIG (reference sequence). The CDR3 here is CAWSSMGFFQPQHF. DNA of the CDR3: TGTGCCTGGAGTTCGATGGGGTTTTTTCAGCCCCAGCATTTT. Complete variable domain (other parts from reference TRBV30 and TRBJ1-5): SQTIHQWPATLVQPVGSPLSLECTVEGTSNPNLYWYRQAAGRGLQLLFYSVGIGQISSEVPQNLSASRPQDRQFILSSKKLLLSDSGFYLCAWSSMGFFQPQHFGDGTRLSIL.

The chain joins TRBV27 to TRBJ1-6; 7 bases line up with TRBD1. The CDR3 is 14 amino acids. Germline V gene lookup returns CDR1 MNHEY and CDR2 SMNVEV (reference sequence). The V and J ends lost 3 bases and 5 bases, in that order; junction bases with no gene match: 1. The CDR3 is CASSFGQDNSPLHF. The CDR3 nucleotides are TGTGCCAGCAGTTTCGGACAGGATAATTCACCCCTCCACTTT.

The CDR3 bases are TGTGCCAGCAGCTCAAGACCTGGGGATACGCAGTATTTT. Translating gives CASSSRPGDTQYF. The chain is built from TRBV6-6 and TRBJ2-3; no clear D gene. CDR1 is MNHNY and CDR2 is SVGAGI in the germline V gene (reference sequence). V was cut by 6 bases and J by 6 bases, with 13 bases left in between. The CDR3 is made up of 13 amino acids.

This clone rates as medium-sized. The chain's CDR3 is CASRGGGTSYNEQFF. The CDR3 DNA reads TGTGCCAGCAGGGGCGGGGGCACCTCCTACAATGAGCAGTTCTTC. The gene calls are TRBV6-5 and TRBJ2-1; perhaps TRBD2 as D (7 bases). V was clipped by 6 bases and J by 0 bases, with 12 bases between them. There are 15 residues in the CDR3. Germline V gene lookup returns CDR1 MNHEY and CDR2 SVGAGI.

This clone was recorded once. The chain joins TRBV28 to TRBJ2-7, with D unresolved. This CDR3 comprises 11 residues. Germline V CDR1 and CDR2: MDHEN, SYDVKM. The ends were cut back, 6 bases at V and 6 bases at J, with 9 bases in the middle. The CDR3 region has the DNA TGTGCCAGCAGCCGGGTCTCCGAGCAGTACTTC. It codes for CASSRVSEQYF.